This TCR beta chain stems from a study of radiation and T cells in renal cell carcinoma. The assay was immunoSEQ multiplex PCR, and TCRdb's table has in-frame clones only and misses some. This sample has around 130,000 clones; 75% to 85% occur once, and the top ten carry over 1.5%. With regard to this clone: The antigen remains undetermined.

General observations from the study: No pretreatment tumor biopsies were available for baseline clonotypes. From baseline, blood top tumor clonotypes peaked at 2 weeks post-radiation.

Stated time point: blood 2 weeks post-SBRT. Stated treatment: 15 Gy SBRT to primary tumor, nephrectomy 4 weeks later. Radiation-treated patients gave blood at baseline, week 2 and week 4. This renal cell carcinoma was of the clear cell type. With 6 bases clipped from V and 3 bases from J, the junction kept 6 bases outside the gene matches. CDR1 and CDR2 from the germline V gene are ENHRY and SYGVKD. The CDR3 totals 15 residues. The chain carries TRBV10-3 and TRBJ2-2; 8 bases agree with TRBD1. The sample in question was blood, obtained from a patient whose treatment included radiotherapy and nephrectomy. This TCR came from a woman aged 55-70 years with renal cell carcinoma. The CDR3 region is CAISAGGTDTGELFF. The CDR3 DNA reads as TGTGCCATCAGCGCAGGGGGCACGGACACCGGGGAGCTGTTTTTT.